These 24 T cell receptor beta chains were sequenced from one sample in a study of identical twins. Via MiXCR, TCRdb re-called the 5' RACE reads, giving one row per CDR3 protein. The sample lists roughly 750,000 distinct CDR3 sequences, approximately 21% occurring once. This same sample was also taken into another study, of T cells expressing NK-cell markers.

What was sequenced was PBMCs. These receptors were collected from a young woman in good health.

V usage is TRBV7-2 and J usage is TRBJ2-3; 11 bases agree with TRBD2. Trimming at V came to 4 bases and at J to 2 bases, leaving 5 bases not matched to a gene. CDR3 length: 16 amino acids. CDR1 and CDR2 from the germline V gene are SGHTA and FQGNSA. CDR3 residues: CASSSRLAGYTDTQYF. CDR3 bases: TGTGCCAGCAGCTCTCGACTAGCGGGGTACACAGATACGCAGTATTTT.

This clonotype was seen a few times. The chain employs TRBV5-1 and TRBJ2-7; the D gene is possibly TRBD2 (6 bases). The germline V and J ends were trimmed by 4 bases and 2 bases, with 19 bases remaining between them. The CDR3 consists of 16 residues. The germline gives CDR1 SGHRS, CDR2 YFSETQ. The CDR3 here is CASSRGLSGATYEQYF. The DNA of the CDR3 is TGCGCCAGCAGCCGGGGCCTTAGCGGTGCCACCTACGAGCAGTACTTC. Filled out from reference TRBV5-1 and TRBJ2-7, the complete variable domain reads KAGVTQTPRYLIKTRGQQVTLSCSPISGHRSVSWYQQTPGQGLQFLFEYFSETQRNKGNFPGRFSGRQFSNSRSEMNVSTLELGDSALYLCASSRGLSGATYEQYFGPGTRLTVT.

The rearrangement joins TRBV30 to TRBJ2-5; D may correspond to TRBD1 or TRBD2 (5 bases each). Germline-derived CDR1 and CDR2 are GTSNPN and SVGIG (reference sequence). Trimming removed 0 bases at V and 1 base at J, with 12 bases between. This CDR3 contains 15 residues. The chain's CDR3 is CAWSVPRGLQETQYF. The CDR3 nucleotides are TGTGCCTGGAGTGTACCGAGGGGCCTCCAAGAGACCCAGTACTTC.

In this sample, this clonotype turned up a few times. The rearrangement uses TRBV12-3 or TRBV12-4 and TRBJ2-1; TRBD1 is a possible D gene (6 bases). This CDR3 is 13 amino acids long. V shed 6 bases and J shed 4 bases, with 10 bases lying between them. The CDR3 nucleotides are TGTGCCAGCAGCGAACAGGGATACAATGAGCAGTTCTTC. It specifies CASSEQGYNEQFF.

The CDR3 DNA is TGCAGTGCTAGAGGAGCGGAAGGCCTCACAGATACGCAGTATTTT. This codes for CSARGAEGLTDTQYF. The V call is TRBV20-1, the J call TRBJ2-3, with D perhaps TRBD2 (5 bases). Germline V lookup: CDR1 DFQATT, CDR2 SNEGSKA (reference sequence). Trimming removed 1 base at V and 2 bases at J, with 13 bases between. The CDR3 spans 15 residues.

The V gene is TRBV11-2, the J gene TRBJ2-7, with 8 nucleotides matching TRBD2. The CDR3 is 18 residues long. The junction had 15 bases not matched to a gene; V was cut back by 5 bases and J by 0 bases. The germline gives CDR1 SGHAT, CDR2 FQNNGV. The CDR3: CASSPVRGLSGSSYEQYF. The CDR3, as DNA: TGTGCCAGCAGCCCGGTGAGGGGCCTGAGCGGGAGCTCCTACGAGCAGTACTTC.

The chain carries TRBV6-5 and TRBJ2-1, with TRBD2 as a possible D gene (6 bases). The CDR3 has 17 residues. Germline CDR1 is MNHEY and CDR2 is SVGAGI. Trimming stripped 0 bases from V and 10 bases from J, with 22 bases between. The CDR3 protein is CASSYSSPGLGEWEQFF. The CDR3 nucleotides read TGTGCCAGCAGTTACTCCAGTCCGGGACTGGGAGAATGGGAGCAGTTCTTC.

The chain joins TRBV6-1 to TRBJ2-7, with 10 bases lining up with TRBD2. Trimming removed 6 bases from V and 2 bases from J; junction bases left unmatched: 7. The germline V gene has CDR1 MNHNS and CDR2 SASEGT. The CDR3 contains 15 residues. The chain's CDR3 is CASRLLAGSTYEQYF. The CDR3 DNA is TGTGCCAGCAGGCTACTAGCGGGATCCACCTACGAGCAGTACTTC.

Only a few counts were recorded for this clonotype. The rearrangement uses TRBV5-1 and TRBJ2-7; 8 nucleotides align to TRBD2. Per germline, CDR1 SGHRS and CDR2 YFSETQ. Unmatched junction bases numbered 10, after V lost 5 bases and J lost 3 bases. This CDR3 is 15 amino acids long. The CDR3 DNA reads TGCGCCAGCAGGGAGGCCCCTAGCGGGCACTACGAGCAGTACTTC. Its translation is CASREAPSGHYEQYF. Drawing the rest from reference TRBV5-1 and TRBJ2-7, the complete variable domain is KAGVTQTPRYLIKTRGQQVTLSCSPISGHRSVSWYQQTPGQGLQFLFEYFSETQRNKGNFPGRFSGRQFSNSRSEMNVSTLELGDSALYLCASREAPSGHYEQYFGPGTRLTVT.

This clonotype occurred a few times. The CDR3 sequence is CASSVRGSYNEQFF. CDR3 coding DNA: TGCGCCAGCTCCGTAAGGGGGTCCTACAATGAGCAGTTCTTC. The J gene is TRBJ2-1, the V gene TRBV10-1, with D tentatively TRBD1 (6 bases). This CDR3 is 14 amino acids long. Germline V gene sequence: CDR1 WNHNN, CDR2 SYGVQD (reference sequence). V lost 8 bases to trimming and J lost 1 base, with 12 bases between them.

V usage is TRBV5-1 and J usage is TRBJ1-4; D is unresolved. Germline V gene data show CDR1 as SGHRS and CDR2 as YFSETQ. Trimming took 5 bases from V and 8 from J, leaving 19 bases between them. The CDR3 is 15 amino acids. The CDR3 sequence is CASRTEQSGREKLFF. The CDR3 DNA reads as TGCGCCAGCAGAACTGAACAGTCGGGAAGGGAAAAACTGTTTTTT.

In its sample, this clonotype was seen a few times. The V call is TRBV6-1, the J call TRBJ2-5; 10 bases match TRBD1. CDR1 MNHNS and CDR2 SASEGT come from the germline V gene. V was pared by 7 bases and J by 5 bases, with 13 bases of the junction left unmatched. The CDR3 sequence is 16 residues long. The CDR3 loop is CASTFRGTGEGETQYF. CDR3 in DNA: TGTGCCAGCACCTTCAGGGGGACAGGGGAAGGGGAGACCCAGTACTTC.

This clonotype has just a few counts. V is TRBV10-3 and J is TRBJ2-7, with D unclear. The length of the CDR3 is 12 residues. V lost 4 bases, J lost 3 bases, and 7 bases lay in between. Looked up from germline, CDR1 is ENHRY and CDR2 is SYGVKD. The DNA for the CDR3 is TGTGCCATCAGTGCACTAAACTACGAGCAGTACTTC. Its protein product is CAISALNYEQYF.

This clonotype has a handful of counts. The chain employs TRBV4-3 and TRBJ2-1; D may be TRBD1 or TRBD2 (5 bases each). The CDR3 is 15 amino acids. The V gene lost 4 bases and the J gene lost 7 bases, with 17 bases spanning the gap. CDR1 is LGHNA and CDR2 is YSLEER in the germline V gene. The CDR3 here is CASSLGPQKENEQFF. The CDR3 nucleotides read TGCGCCAGCAGCCTGGGACCCCAAAAGGAGAATGAGCAGTTCTTC.

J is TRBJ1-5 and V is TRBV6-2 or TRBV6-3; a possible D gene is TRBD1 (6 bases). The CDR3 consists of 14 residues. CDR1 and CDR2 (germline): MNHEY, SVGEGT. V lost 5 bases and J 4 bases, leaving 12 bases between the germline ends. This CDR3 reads CASSTRTDNQPQHF. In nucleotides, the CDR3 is TGTGCCAGCAGTACCAGGACAGATAATCAGCCCCAGCATTTT.

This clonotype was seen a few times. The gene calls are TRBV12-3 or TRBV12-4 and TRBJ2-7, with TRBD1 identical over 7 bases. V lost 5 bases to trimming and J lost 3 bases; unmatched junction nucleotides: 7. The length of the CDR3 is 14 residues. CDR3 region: CASSTRQGGYEQYF. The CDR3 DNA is TGTGCCAGCAGTACGAGACAGGGCGGCTACGAGCAGTACTTC.

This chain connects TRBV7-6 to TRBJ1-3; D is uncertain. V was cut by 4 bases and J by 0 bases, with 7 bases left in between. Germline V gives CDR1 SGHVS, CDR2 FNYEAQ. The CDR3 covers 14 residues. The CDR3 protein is CASSYGVSGNTIYF. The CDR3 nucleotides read TGTGCCAGCAGCTACGGTGTCTCTGGAAACACCATATATTTT.

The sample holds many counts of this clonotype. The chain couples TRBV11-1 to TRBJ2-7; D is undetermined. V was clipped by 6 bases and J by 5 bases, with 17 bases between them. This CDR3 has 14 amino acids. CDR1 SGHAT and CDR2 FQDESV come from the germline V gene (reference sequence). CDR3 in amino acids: CASRLEVTGNEQYF. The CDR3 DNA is TGTGCCAGCAGACTGGAAGTCACCGGAAACGAGCAGTACTTC.

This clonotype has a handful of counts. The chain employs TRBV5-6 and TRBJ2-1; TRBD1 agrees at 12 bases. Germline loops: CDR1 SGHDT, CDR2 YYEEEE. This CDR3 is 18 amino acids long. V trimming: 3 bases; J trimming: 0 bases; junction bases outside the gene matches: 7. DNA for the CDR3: TGTGCCAGCAGCTCCGGGACAGGGGGCCCTTTCTCCTACAATGAGCAGTTCTTC. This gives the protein CASSSGTGGPFSYNEQFF.

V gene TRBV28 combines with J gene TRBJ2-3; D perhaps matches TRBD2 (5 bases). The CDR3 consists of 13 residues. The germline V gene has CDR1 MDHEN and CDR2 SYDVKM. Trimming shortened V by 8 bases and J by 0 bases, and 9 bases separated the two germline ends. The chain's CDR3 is CASAEASTDTQYF. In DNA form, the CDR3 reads TGTGCCAGCGCGGAGGCGAGCACAGATACGCAGTATTTT.

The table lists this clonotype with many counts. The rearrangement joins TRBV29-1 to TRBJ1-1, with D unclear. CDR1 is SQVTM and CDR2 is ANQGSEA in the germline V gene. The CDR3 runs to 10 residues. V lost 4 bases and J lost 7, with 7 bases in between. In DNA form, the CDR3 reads TGCAGCGTTGGCGGCCTTGAAGCTTTCTTT. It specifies CSVGGLEAFF.

In DNA form, the CDR3 reads TGTGCCAGCAGCCCCCAGTTCCCGGGGGAGACAGATACGCAGTATTTT. Translating gives CASSPQFPGETDTQYF. The rearrangement uses TRBV7-9 and TRBJ2-3; D is perhaps TRBD2 (6 bases). V lost 5 bases to trimming and J lost 3 bases, with 18 bases between them. CDR3 length: 16 amino acids. CDR1 and CDR2 (germline): SEHNR, FQNEAQ (reference sequence).

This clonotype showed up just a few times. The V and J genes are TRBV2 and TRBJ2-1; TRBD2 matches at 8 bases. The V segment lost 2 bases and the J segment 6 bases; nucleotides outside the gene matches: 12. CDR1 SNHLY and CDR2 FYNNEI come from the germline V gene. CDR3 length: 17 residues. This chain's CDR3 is CASSETSGGAPSNEQFF. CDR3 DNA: TGTGCCAGCAGTGAAACTTCGGGGGGGGCCCCCTCCAATGAGCAGTTCTTC.

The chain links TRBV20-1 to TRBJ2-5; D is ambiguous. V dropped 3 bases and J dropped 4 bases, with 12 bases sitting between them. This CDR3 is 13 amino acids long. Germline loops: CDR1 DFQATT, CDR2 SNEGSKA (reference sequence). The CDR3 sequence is CSASGSSRETQYF. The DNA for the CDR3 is TGCAGTGCTAGTGGAAGTAGCCGAGAGACCCAGTACTTC.